These 6 T cell receptor beta chains originate from one sample sequenced in a study of cytomegalovirus exposure and HLA in healthy donors. The PCR contained 60 Vbeta and 13 Jbeta primers. TCRdb keeps only in-frame clones here, not all; method: immunoSEQ multiplex PCR. The table has under 200,000 clones, less than 85% seen once. Sequencing used PBMCs. Receptors were obtained from a man between 35 and 55 years old in good health and CMV-seronegative.

The rearrangement uses TRBV9 and TRBJ2-1; a possible D gene is TRBD1 (7 bases). The V gene lost 3 bases and the J gene lost 0 bases, with 10 bases spanning the gap. Looked up from germline, CDR1 is SGDLS and CDR2 is YYNGEE. The CDR3 runs 15 residues. CDR3 in DNA: TGTGCCAGCAGCGCAGGGGGGAGCTCCTACAATGAGCAGTTCTTC. This encodes CASSAGGSSYNEQFF.

This rearrangement joins TRBV4-1 to TRBJ2-3, with 9 bases lining up with TRBD2. V shed 0 bases, J shed 3 bases, and the junction held 4 bases outside the gene matches. This CDR3 comprises 16 residues. CDR1 and CDR2 from the germline V gene are MGHRA and YSYEKL. The CDR3 sequence is CASSQDAGGLTDTQYF. In nucleotides, the CDR3 is TGCGCCAGCAGCCAAGATGCGGGAGGGCTGACAGATACGCAGTATTTT.

V and J are TRBV5-4 and TRBJ2-3; 7 bases fit TRBD1. The CDR3 extends over 15 amino acids. The V segment lost 3 bases and the J segment 3 bases; nucleotides outside the gene matches: 7. Germline V gives CDR1 SGHNT, CDR2 YYREEE (reference sequence). CDR3 sequence (DNA): TGTGCCAGCAGCTCAGGACAGGACACGACAGATACGCAGTATTTT. Translated, it gives CASSSGQDTTDTQYF.

This clone has just a few counts. This rearrangement joins TRBV5-6 to TRBJ1-2; D gene unclear. The V gene's germline CDR1 is SGHDT and CDR2 YYEEEE. This CDR3 spans 15 amino acids. Trimming left V 0 bases short and J 2 bases short, with 11 bases between. This CDR3 reads CASSLGPTSNYGYTF. The CDR3 DNA reads TGTGCCAGCAGCTTGGGCCCGACATCAAACTATGGCTACACCTTC. Full variable domain (missing parts from reference TRBV5-6 and TRBJ1-2): DAGVTQSPTHLIKTRGQQVTLRCSPKSGHDTVSWYQQALGQGPQFIFQYYEEEERQRGNFPDRFSGHQFPNYSSELNVNALLLGDSALYLCASSLGPTSNYGYTFGSGTRLTVV.

The gene calls are TRBV6-6 and TRBJ1-6; 7 nucleotides align to TRBD1. This CDR3 region has 14 residues. Germline trimming cut 3 bases from V and 10 bases from J; bases unmatched to any gene: 6. The germline gives CDR1 MNHNY, CDR2 SVGAGI (reference sequence). The CDR3 loop is CASSYQGGESPLHF. As DNA, the CDR3 is TGTGCCAGCAGTTATCAGGGGGGAGAATCACCCCTCCACTTT.

The rearrangement uses TRBV27 and TRBJ2-3; 14 bases fit TRBD2. V trimming: 7 bases; J trimming: 0 bases; junction bases outside the gene matches: 6. Germline CDR1 MNHEY, CDR2 SMNVEV (reference sequence). The CDR3 contains 17 residues. The CDR3 nucleotides read TGTGCCAGCAAAAGACTAGCGGGGGGGCCTAGCACAGATACGCAGTATTTT. This sequence encodes CASKRLAGGPSTDTQYF.